These 14 T cell receptor beta chains were all obtained from the same sample, sequenced in a study of cytomegalovirus exposure and HLA in healthy donors. The PCR contained 60 Vbeta and 13 Jbeta primers. Clones were sequenced by immunoSEQ multiplex PCR, and TCRdb holds only the in-frame ones, with some missing. The sample lists roughly 120,000 clones; about 75% were seen once. The source material was PBMCs. The receptors originated from a man aged 55 to 69 in good health and CMV-seropositive.

The chain joins TRBV30 to TRBJ2-3; 10 bases are a match to TRBD2. This CDR3 is 16 amino acids long. Germline V lookup: CDR1 GTSNPN, CDR2 SVGIG (reference sequence). Losses at the gene ends were 4 bases for V and 7 bases for J; bases not matched to a gene: 14. CDR3: CAWKPPASGRTNTQYF. Here the CDR3 DNA reads TGTGCCTGGAAGCCCCCAGCTAGCGGGAGAACAAATACGCAGTATTTT. Looking up the rest from reference TRBV30 and TRBJ2-3 gives the full variable domain: SQTIHQWPATLVQPVGSPLSLECTVEGTSNPNLYWYRQAAGRGLQLLFYSVGIGQISSEVPQNLSASRPQDRQFILSSKKLLLSDSGFYLCAWKPPASGRTNTQYFGPGTRLTVL.

The chain recombines TRBV18 with TRBJ1-1, with D perhaps matching TRBD1 (5 bases). CDR1 is KGHSH and CDR2 is LQKENI in the germline V gene. With 2 bases removed from V and 8 bases from J, the gap between germline ends came to 15 bases. The CDR3 runs 14 residues. The CDR3 loop reads CASSPSRGGREAFF. CDR3 bases: TGTGCCAGCTCACCAAGTAGGGGCGGACGGGAAGCTTTCTTT. The complete variable domain, with remaining parts taken from reference TRBV18 and TRBJ1-1, reads NAGVMQNPRHLVRRRGQEARLRCSPMKGHSHVYWYRQLPEEGLKFMVYLQKENIIDESGMPKERFSAEFPKEGPSILRIQQVVRGDSAAYFCASSPSRGGREAFFGQGTRLTVV.

This clone was seen just once. This sequence joins TRBV28 and TRBJ1-1; 7 bases line up with TRBD1. V lost 6 bases to trimming and J lost 6 bases; unmatched junction nucleotides: 10. Germline CDR1 and CDR2: MDHEN and SYDVKM. CDR3 length: 14 amino acids. CDR3 protein: CASSLGQPSPEAFF. Written as DNA, the CDR3 is TGTGCCAGCAGCCTGGGACAGCCCAGCCCTGAAGCTTTCTTT.

The CDR3 DNA follows: TGTGCCAGCAGCTTATTCGGGGGGGATGGGGGTGAAAAACTGTTTTTT. Translating it yields CASSLFGGDGGEKLFF. This sequence joins TRBV7-2 and TRBJ1-4; the D gene is possibly TRBD1 (5 bases). The germline gives CDR1 SGHTA, CDR2 FQGNSA. V was trimmed by 2 bases and J by 7 bases, leaving 17 bases between them. The CDR3 runs to 16 residues.

The chain employs TRBV6-5 and TRBJ2-7; 8 bases line up with TRBD1. The J segment lost 3 bases and the V segment lost 7 bases, leaving 11 bases of the junction unmatched. The CDR3 totals 15 residues. Per the germline V gene, CDR1 is MNHEY and CDR2 is SVGAGI. The CDR3 DNA reads as TGTGCCAGCACTCCGGGGTCAGGGGGCATCTACGAGCAGTACTTC. Its protein product is CASTPGSGGIYEQYF.

V is TRBV5-6 and J is TRBJ1-4; D is uncertain. Germline CDR1 SGHDT, CDR2 YYEEEE. CDR3 length equals 12 residues. V lost 2 bases and J lost 6, with 5 bases in between. The CDR3 sequence: CASSFSDEKLFF. DNA for the CDR3: TGTGCCAGCAGCTTCAGTGATGAAAAACTGTTTTTT.

In its sample, this clone was seen once. This chain uses TRBV5-5 with TRBJ2-5; 7 nucleotides agree with TRBD1. Germline lookup yields CDR1 SGHKS and CDR2 YYEKEE (reference sequence). V shed 2 bases and J 5 bases; nucleotides not matched to a gene: 6. This CDR3 is built from 14 residues. CDR3 in amino acids: CASSLLQGQETQYF. For the CDR3, the DNA is TGTGCCAGCAGCTTACTACAGGGACAGGAGACCCAGTACTTC.

This chain uses TRBV10-2 with TRBJ1-2; D gene unclear. The germline V gene has CDR1 WSHSY and CDR2 SAAADI. V was pared by 0 bases and J by 4 bases, with 15 bases between. This CDR3 spans 16 amino acids. The CDR3 coding sequence is TGCGCCAGCAGTGAGTCGATGTCAGTGAAAGTCTATGGCTACACCTTC. This codes for CASSESMSVKVYGYTF.

The CDR3: CASRRQGANYGYTF. CDR3 coding DNA: TGTGCCAGCAGGAGACAGGGAGCTAACTATGGCTACACCTTC. J is TRBJ1-2 and V is TRBV6-1; 7 positions agree with TRBD1. The CDR3 is 14 amino acids. Germline loops: CDR1 MNHNS, CDR2 SASEGT. Trimming at V came to 6 bases and at J to 0 bases, leaving 4 bases not matched to a gene.

This CDR3 reads CASGLPILGEQYF. The CDR3 DNA follows: TGTGCCAGCGGACTCCCCATCCTCGGCGAGCAGTACTTC. J is TRBJ2-7 and V is TRBV27; TRBD2 might be the D (5 bases). Trimming shortened V by 8 bases and J by 6 bases, and 17 bases separated the two germline ends. Germline V CDR1 and CDR2: MNHEY, SMNVEV (reference sequence). CDR3 length: 13 amino acids.

The chain is built from TRBV30 and TRBJ1-1; possible D gene TRBD1, 5 bases. CDR1 is GTSNPN and CDR2 is SVGIG in the germline V gene (reference sequence). The V end was cut by 4 bases, the J end by 0 bases, with 9 bases between. The CDR3 spans 13 residues. The CDR3 coding sequence is TGTGCCTGGACAGACAGTTTGAACACTGAAGCTTTCTTT. Translated: CAWTDSLNTEAFF.

This clone was found a few times. The rearrangement joins TRBV18 to TRBJ1-2; 7 nucleotides agree with TRBD1. Germline CDR1 and CDR2: KGHSH and LQKENI. There are 14 residues in the CDR3. V lost 1 base to trimming and J lost 13 bases; unmatched junction nucleotides: 12. The CDR3 sequence: CASSPLSDRHEGTF. In DNA form, the CDR3 reads TGTGCCAGCTCACCACTCTCGGACAGGCATGAAGGCACCTTC.

The V gene is TRBV10-1, the J gene TRBJ1-4, with D perhaps matching TRBD1 (5 bases). Between the trimmed V and J ends, which lost 7 bases and 5 bases, there was a span of 23 bases. Germline CDR1 WNHNN, CDR2 SYGVQD (reference sequence). The CDR3 extends over 17 amino acids. The CDR3 region is CASTPKGPREENEKLFF. The CDR3 nucleotides read TGCGCCAGCACCCCAAAGGGCCCCAGGGAGGAAAATGAAAAACTGTTTTTT.

The rearrangement links TRBV14 to TRBJ2-5, with a possible D match to TRBD1 (5 bases). The V end lost 4 bases, the J end lost 1 base, and 7 bases lay between the germline ends. The CDR3 consists of 13 residues. Per germline, CDR1 SGHDN and CDR2 FVKESK. The CDR3 DNA reads as TGTGCCAGCAGCCGACAGATCCAAGAGACCCAGTACTTC. It yields the protein CASSRQIQETQYF.